These T cell receptor beta chains were read from a single sample in a study of T cells in Graves' hyperthyroidism and ophthalmopathy. TCRdb processed the multiplex PCR reads anew with MiXCR; each CDR3 protein has one entry. The sample carries about 570,000 distinct CDR3 sequences, 46% recorded once. Sequencing was performed on peripheral blood or thyroid tissue (not recorded which). The receptors come from an adult woman with Graves' disease, either hyperthyroidism or ophthalmopathy (not recorded which). The CDR3 runs from the conserved cysteine through the conserved F or W. The order of the fields is D gene, V gene, clone size, J gene, CDR3 protein, CDR3 DNA. The D gene is left open where the match is weak. Clone size is shown for a subset of rows, as once, few, many or a class of expanded clone.

d_call: .; v_call: TRBV10-3; clone_size: once; j_call: TRBJ1-2; cdr3_aa: CAINAGNYGYTF; cdr3_nt: TGTGCCATCAACGCGGGGAACTATGGCTACACCTTC
d_call: TRBD2; v_call: TRBV15; clone_size: .; j_call: TRBJ2-2; cdr3_aa: CATSRDQLAGAGELFF; cdr3_nt: TGTGCCACCAGCAGAGATCAGTTAGCGGGGGCCGGGGAGCTGTTTTTT
d_call: TRBD1; v_call: TRBV5-1; clone_size: .; j_call: TRBJ1-5; cdr3_aa: CASSAETGKYQPQHF; cdr3_nt: TGCGCCAGCAGCGCCGAGACAGGGAAGTATCAGCCCCAGCATTTT
d_call: TRBD1; v_call: TRBV29-1; clone_size: .; j_call: TRBJ2-7; cdr3_aa: CSVEDRTGAYYEQYF; cdr3_nt: TGCAGCGTTGAAGACCGGACAGGGGCCTACTACGAGCAGTACTTC
d_call: .; v_call: TRBV7-1; clone_size: .; j_call: TRBJ1-2; cdr3_aa: CASSSTRVGDYGYTF; cdr3_nt: TGTGCCAGCAGCTCCACCCGGGTAGGGGACTATGGCTACACCTTC
d_call: TRBD1; v_call: TRBV5-1; clone_size: many; j_call: TRBJ2-7; cdr3_aa: CASSFPGQPFEQYF; cdr3_nt: TGCGCCAGCAGCTTTCCGGGACAGCCGTTTGAGCAGTACTTC
d_call: .; v_call: TRBV7-9; clone_size: .; j_call: TRBJ2-7; cdr3_aa: CASSQAVSDRGTPYEQYF; cdr3_nt: TGTGCCAGCAGCCAAGCGGTATCAGATAGAGGTACACCCTACGAGCAGTACTTC
d_call: .; v_call: TRBV19; clone_size: .; j_call: TRBJ2-6; cdr3_aa: CASKGANVLTF; cdr3_nt: TGTGCCAGTAAAGGGGCCAACGTCCTGACTTTC
d_call: .; v_call: TRBV7-9; clone_size: many; j_call: TRBJ2-7; cdr3_aa: CASSLVQAAYEQYF; cdr3_nt: TGTGCCAGCAGCTTAGTGCAGGCGGCCTACGAGCAGTACTTC
d_call: .; v_call: TRBV7-2; clone_size: once; j_call: TRBJ2-2; cdr3_aa: CASSQMWILNTGELFF; cdr3_nt: TGCGCCAGCAGCCAGATGTGGATCCTGAACACCGGGGAGCTGTTTTTT
d_call: TRBD2; v_call: TRBV2; clone_size: many; j_call: TRBJ2-5; cdr3_aa: CASGTASGQETQYF; cdr3_nt: TGTGCCAGCGGTACCGCTAGCGGACAAGAGACCCAGTACTTC
d_call: .; v_call: TRBV28; clone_size: .; j_call: TRBJ1-6; cdr3_aa: CASSLFQGQYNSPLHF; cdr3_nt: TGTGCCAGCAGTTTATTCCAGGGCCAATATAATTCACCCCTCCACTTT
d_call: .; v_call: TRBV29-1; clone_size: many; j_call: TRBJ1-5; cdr3_aa: CSVRQPNQPQHF; cdr3_nt: TGCAGCGTAAGACAGCCCAATCAGCCCCAGCATTTT
d_call: .; v_call: TRBV2; clone_size: .; j_call: TRBJ1-2; cdr3_aa: CAETDRGYTF; cdr3_nt: TGTGCGGAGACCGATCGGGGCTACACCTTC
d_call: TRBD1; v_call: TRBV3-1; clone_size: many; j_call: TRBJ2-7; cdr3_aa: CASSPATGLREQYF; cdr3_nt: TGTGCCAGCAGCCCGGCGACAGGGCTCCGCGAGCAGTACTTC
d_call: .; v_call: TRBV6-6; clone_size: .; j_call: TRBJ2-7; cdr3_aa: CASSYSSHIEQYF; cdr3_nt: TGTGCCAGCAGTTACTCGTCCCACATCGAGCAGTACTTC
d_call: .; v_call: TRBV24-1; clone_size: many; j_call: TRBJ1-5; cdr3_aa: CATSDPLEVWPQHF; cdr3_nt: TGTGCCACCAGTGATCCCCTGGAGGTTTGGCCCCAGCATTTT
d_call: TRBD1; v_call: TRBV19; clone_size: many; j_call: TRBJ1-5; cdr3_aa: CASRTGVLSNQPQHF; cdr3_nt: TGTGCCAGTAGAACAGGGGTCCTATCAAATCAGCCCCAGCATTTT
d_call: .; v_call: TRBV2; clone_size: .; j_call: TRBJ2-5; cdr3_aa: CASSRTWVKTQYF; cdr3_nt: TGTGCCAGCAGTCGGACTTGGGTCAAGACCCAGTACTTC
d_call: TRBD1; v_call: TRBV4-1; clone_size: many; j_call: TRBJ2-7; cdr3_aa: CASSQQGTGVYEQYF; cdr3_nt: TGCGCCAGCAGCCAGCAGGGGACAGGGGTGTACGAGCAGTACTTC
d_call: .; v_call: TRBV6-6; clone_size: few; j_call: TRBJ1-5; cdr3_aa: CATVPGGQDQPQHF; cdr3_nt: TGTGCCACCGTCCCTGGGGGCCAGGATCAGCCCCAGCATTTT
d_call: .; v_call: TRBV2; clone_size: .; j_call: TRBJ1-5; cdr3_aa: CASSRTPYGNQPQHF; cdr3_nt: TGTGCCAGCAGCCGGACACCTTACGGTAATCAGCCCCAGCATTTT
d_call: TRBD1; v_call: TRBV19; clone_size: many; j_call: TRBJ2-2; cdr3_aa: CASSIDPGQGWIGELFF; cdr3_nt: TGTGCCAGTAGTATAGATCCGGGACAGGGGTGGATCGGGGAGCTGTTTTTT
d_call: .; v_call: TRBV9; clone_size: many; j_call: TRBJ1-1; cdr3_aa: CASSGPGRGEAFF; cdr3_nt: TGTGCCAGCAGCGGACCCGGGAGGGGTGAAGCTTTCTTT
d_call: .; v_call: TRBV11-2; clone_size: .; j_call: TRBJ2-6; cdr3_aa: CASRRDGANVLTF; cdr3_nt: TGTGCCAGCAGAAGAGATGGGGCCAACGTCCTGACTTTC
d_call: .; v_call: TRBV25-1; clone_size: .; j_call: TRBJ2-6; cdr3_aa: CASSEFPGRDRYNVLTF; cdr3_nt: TGTGCCAGCAGTGAATTCCCGGGGCGGGACCGTTACAACGTCCTGACTTTC
d_call: .; v_call: TRBV20-1; clone_size: many; j_call: TRBJ1-3; cdr3_aa: CSARSGNTIYF; cdr3_nt: TGCAGTGCTAGGTCCGGAAACACCATATATTTT
d_call: .; v_call: TRBV7-8; clone_size: .; j_call: TRBJ2-7; cdr3_aa: CASRKQGPYEQYF; cdr3_nt: TGTGCCAGCAGAAAACAGGGCCCATACGAGCAGTACTTC
d_call: .; v_call: TRBV10-2; clone_size: .; j_call: TRBJ2-7; cdr3_aa: CACSAREPGLSSYEQYF; cdr3_nt: .
d_call: .; v_call: TRBV25-1; clone_size: .; j_call: TRBJ1-2; cdr3_aa: CASSPAGVDGYTF; cdr3_nt: TGTGCCAGCAGTCCCGCAGGGGTGGATGGCTACACCTTC
d_call: .; v_call: TRBV10-3; clone_size: .; j_call: TRBJ1-1; cdr3_aa: CAISEVNTEAFF; cdr3_nt: TGTGCCATCAGTGAGGTGAACACTGAAGCTTTCTTT
d_call: TRBD1; v_call: TRBV20-1; clone_size: many; j_call: TRBJ1-5; cdr3_aa: CSARRQGGFNQPQHF; cdr3_nt: TGCAGTGCTAGAAGACAGGGAGGCTTTAATCAGCCCCAGCATTTT
d_call: TRBD1; v_call: TRBV9; clone_size: many; j_call: TRBJ1-2; cdr3_aa: CASSELTGTGGGYTF; cdr3_nt: TGTGCCAGCAGCGAGTTGACCGGGACAGGGGGTGGCTACACCTTC
d_call: TRBD1; v_call: TRBV10-3; clone_size: .; j_call: TRBJ2-7; cdr3_aa: CAISESGQGLGEQYF; cdr3_nt: TGTGCCATCAGTGAGTCTGGACAGGGACTCGGCGAGCAGTACTTC
d_call: .; v_call: TRBV5-1; clone_size: many; j_call: TRBJ1-4; cdr3_aa: CASSLGFAPPASEKLFF; cdr3_nt: TGCGCCAGCAGCTTGGGTTTCGCCCCCCCGGCGAGCGAAAAACTGTTTTTT
d_call: .; v_call: TRBV9; clone_size: many; j_call: TRBJ1-3; cdr3_aa: CASSVEDWGNTIYF; cdr3_nt: TGTGCCAGCAGCGTAGAGGATTGGGGAAACACCATATATTTT
d_call: TRBD2; v_call: TRBV7-3; clone_size: .; j_call: TRBJ2-3; cdr3_aa: CASSFGTSSPDTQYF; cdr3_nt: TGTGCCAGCAGCTTTGGGACTAGTTCACCAGATACGCAGTATTTT